Below are 8 T cell receptor beta chains sequenced from a single sample in a study of cytomegalovirus exposure and HLA in healthy donors. With 60 Vbeta and 13 Jbeta primers, the PCR was carried out. The assay was immunoSEQ multiplex PCR, and TCRdb's table has in-frame clones only and misses some. The data show 130,000 to 150,000 clones, 75% to 85% seen once. Sequencing was carried out using PBMCs. The receptors come from a female donor in good health and CMV-seronegative.

The chain joins TRBV5-6 to TRBJ2-7, with D perhaps TRBD2 (5 bases). Trimming stripped 0 bases from V and 4 bases from J, with 14 bases between. The germline V gene encodes CDR1 SGHDT and CDR2 YYEEEE. The CDR3 contains 15 residues. This CDR3 is CASSLVTGNGYEQYF. DNA for the CDR3: TGTGCCAGCAGCTTGGTGACCGGGAATGGTTACGAGCAGTACTTC.

The V and J genes are TRBV2 and TRBJ2-5, with 14 bases lining up with TRBD2. Per the germline V gene, CDR1 is SNHLY and CDR2 is FYNNEI. The CDR3 runs 15 residues. The J segment lost 3 bases and the V segment lost 5 bases, leaving 2 bases of the junction unmatched. The CDR3 bases are TGTGCCAGCAGTCCGGGACTAGCGGGGGAAGAGACCCAGTACTTC. Protein product: CASSPGLAGEETQYF.

This clone has just one count. V gene TRBV5-4 combines with J gene TRBJ2-5, with TRBD2 as a possible D gene (5 bases). V lost 0 bases and J 5 bases, leaving 14 bases between the germline ends. Germline-derived CDR1 and CDR2 are SGHNT and YYREEE (reference sequence). The CDR3 has 15 residues. For the CDR3, the DNA is TGTGCCAGCAGCTTGGCCCGGGGATCGGCGGAGACCCAGTACTTC. Translation gives CASSLARGSAETQYF. The complete variable domain, with remaining parts taken from reference TRBV5-4 and TRBJ2-5, reads ETGVTQSPTHLIKTRGQQVTLRCSSQSGHNTVSWYQQALGQGPQFIFQYYREEENGRGNFPPRFSGLQFPNYSSELNVNALELDDSALYLCASSLARGSAETQYFGPGTRLLVL.

This clone was counted only a few times. J is TRBJ2-3 and V is TRBV7-9, with D tentatively TRBD2 (5 bases). Germline V lookup: CDR1 SEHNR, CDR2 FQNEAQ (reference sequence). The ends were cut back, 0 bases at V and 12 bases at J, with 10 bases in the middle. The CDR3 consists of 12 residues. The CDR3 is CASSLAAGSQYF. The CDR3 DNA follows: TGTGCCAGCAGCTTAGCCGCGGGCAGTCAGTATTTT.

This chain links TRBV5-1 with TRBJ2-7; 15 nucleotides agree with TRBD2. Germline V CDR1 and CDR2: SGHRS, YFSETQ. The ends lost 5 bases at V and 4 bases at J; junction bases unmatched: 13. The CDR3 runs 18 residues. In nucleotides, the CDR3 is TGCGCCAGCAGTCTCGGACTAGCGGGAGGGCGCCTGGGGTACGAGCAGTACTTC. Encoded protein: CASSLGLAGGRLGYEQYF.

V and J are TRBV5-6 and TRBJ2-7, with 9 bases that match TRBD1. The germline V gene has CDR1 SGHDT and CDR2 YYEEEE. This CDR3 has 15 amino acids. V lost 3 bases and J lost 5; bases outside the gene matches: 9. CDR3 amino acids: CASSSAGTGYHEQYF. The CDR3 DNA reads TGTGCCAGCAGCTCAGCGGGGACAGGGTACCACGAGCAGTACTTC.

This sequence joins TRBV28 and TRBJ1-1; D is uncertain. With 1 base removed from V and 4 bases from J, the gap between germline ends came to 16 bases. CDR1 MDHEN and CDR2 SYDVKM come from the germline V gene. The CDR3 runs 16 residues. CDR3 bases: TGTGCCAGCAGTTTATCCCCCACATGGGAGCGCACTGAAGCTTTCTTT. Amino acids: CASSLSPTWERTEAFF. Full variable domain (remainder filled in from reference TRBV28 and TRBJ1-1): DVKVTQSSRYLVKRTGEKVFLECVQDMDHENMFWYRQDPGLGLRLIYFSYDVKMKEKGDIPEGYSVSREKKERFSLILESASTNQTSMYLCASSLSPTWERTEAFFGQGTRLTVV.

Of note for this clone: The junction and the germline gene differ at one end; a read error may be behind it. V and J are TRBV7-7 and TRBJ2-5; TRBD1 is a possible D gene (6 bases). Looked up from germline, CDR1 is SSHAT and CDR2 is FNYEAQ (reference sequence). The CDR3 is made up of 16 amino acids. CDR3 sequence reads: CASSIWPSEGEETQYF. CDR3 nucleotide sequence: TGTGCTAGCAGCATATGGCCCAGCGAGGGGGAAGAGACCCAGTACTTC.